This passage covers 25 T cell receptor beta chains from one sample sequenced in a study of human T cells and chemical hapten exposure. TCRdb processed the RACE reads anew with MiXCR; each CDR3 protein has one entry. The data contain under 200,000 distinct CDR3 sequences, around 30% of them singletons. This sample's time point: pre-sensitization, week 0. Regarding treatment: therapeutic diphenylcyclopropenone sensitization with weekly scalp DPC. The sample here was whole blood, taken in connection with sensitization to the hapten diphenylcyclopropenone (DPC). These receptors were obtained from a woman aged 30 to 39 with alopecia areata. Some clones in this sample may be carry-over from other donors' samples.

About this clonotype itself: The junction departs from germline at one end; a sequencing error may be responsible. The CDR3 loop reads CASSPLPGHRNSPLHF. The CDR3 bases are TGTGCCAGCTCGCCACTCCCGGGACATAGGAATTCACCCCTCCACTTT. The rearrangement joins TRBV18 to TRBJ1-6; tentatively, D is TRBD1 (6 bases). The germline gives CDR1 KGHSH, CDR2 LQKENI. The CDR3 covers 16 residues.

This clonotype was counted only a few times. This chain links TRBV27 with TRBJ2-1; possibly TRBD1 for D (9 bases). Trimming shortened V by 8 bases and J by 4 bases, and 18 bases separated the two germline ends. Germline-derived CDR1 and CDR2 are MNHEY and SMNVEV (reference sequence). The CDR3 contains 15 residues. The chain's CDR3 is CASGLSGTGYNEQFF. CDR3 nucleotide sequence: TGTGCCAGCGGACTTAGCGGGACAGGGTACAATGAGCAGTTCTTC.

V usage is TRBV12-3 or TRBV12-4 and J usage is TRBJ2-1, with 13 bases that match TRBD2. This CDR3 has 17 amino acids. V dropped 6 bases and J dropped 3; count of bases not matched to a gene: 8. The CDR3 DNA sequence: TGTGCCAGCAGGCGACGACTAGCGGGAGGTGGCTACAATGAGCAGTTCTTC. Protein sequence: CASRRRLAGGGYNEQFF.

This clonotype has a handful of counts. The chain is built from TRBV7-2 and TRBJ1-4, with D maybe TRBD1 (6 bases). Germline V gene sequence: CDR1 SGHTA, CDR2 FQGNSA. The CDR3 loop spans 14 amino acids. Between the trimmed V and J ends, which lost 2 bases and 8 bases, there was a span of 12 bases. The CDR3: CASSLTGFREKLFF. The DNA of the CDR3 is TGTGCCAGCAGCTTAACAGGGTTTCGGGAAAAACTGTTTTTT.

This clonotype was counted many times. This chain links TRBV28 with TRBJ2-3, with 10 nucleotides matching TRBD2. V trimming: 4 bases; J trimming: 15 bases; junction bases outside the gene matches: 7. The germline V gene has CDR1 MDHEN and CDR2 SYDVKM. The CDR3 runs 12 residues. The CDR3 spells CASSYPSGSAYF. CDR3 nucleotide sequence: TGTGCCAGCAGTTACCCTAGCGGGAGCGCATATTTT.

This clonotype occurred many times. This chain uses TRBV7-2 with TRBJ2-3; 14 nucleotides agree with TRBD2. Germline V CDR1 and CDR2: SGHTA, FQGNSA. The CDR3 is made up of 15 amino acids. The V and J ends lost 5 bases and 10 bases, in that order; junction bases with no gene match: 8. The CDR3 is CASSPLTSGGAAQYF. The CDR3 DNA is TGTGCCAGCAGCCCCCTGACTAGCGGGGGGGCGGCGCAGTATTTT.

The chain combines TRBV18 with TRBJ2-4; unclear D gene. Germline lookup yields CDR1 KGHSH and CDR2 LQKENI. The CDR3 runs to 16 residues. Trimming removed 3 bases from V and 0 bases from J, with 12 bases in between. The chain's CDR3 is CASSPPTTVAKNIQYF. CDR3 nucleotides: TGTGCCAGCTCACCCCCCACGACGGTAGCCAAAAACATTCAGTACTTC.

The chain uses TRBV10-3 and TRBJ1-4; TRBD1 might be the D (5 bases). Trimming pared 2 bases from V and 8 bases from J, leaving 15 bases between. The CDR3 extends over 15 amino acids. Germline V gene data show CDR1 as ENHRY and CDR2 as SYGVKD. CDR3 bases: TGTGCCATCAGTGAGCGGGGACGAGGAGGGGAAAAACTGTTTTTT. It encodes CAISERGRGGEKLFF.

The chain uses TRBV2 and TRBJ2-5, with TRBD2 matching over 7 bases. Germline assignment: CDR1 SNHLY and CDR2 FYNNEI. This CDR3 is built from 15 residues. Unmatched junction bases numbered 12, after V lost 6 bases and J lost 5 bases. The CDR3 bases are TGTGCCAGCAGCCGCGGACTAGTAGGCGCCGAGACCCAGTACTTC. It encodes CASSRGLVGAETQYF.

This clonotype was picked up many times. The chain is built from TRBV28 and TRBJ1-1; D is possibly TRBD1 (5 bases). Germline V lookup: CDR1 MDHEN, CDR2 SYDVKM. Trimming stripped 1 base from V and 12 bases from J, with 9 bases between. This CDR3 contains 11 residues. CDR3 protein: CASSLSGQTFF. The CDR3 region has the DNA TGTGCCAGCAGTTTATCGGGGCAGACTTTCTTT.

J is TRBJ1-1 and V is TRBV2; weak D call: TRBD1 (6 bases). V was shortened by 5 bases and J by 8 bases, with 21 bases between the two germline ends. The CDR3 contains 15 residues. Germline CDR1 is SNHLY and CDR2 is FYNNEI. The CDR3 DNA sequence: TGTGCCAGCAGTCCCGATTCACAGGGACTGGGGGAAGCTTTCTTT. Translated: CASSPDSQGLGEAFF.

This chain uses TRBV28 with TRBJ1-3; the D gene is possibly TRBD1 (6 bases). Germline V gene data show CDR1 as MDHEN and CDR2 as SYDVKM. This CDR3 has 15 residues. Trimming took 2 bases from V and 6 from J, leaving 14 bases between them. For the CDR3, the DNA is TGTGCCAGCAGTTTAGGCAGGGGAGACGAAAACACCATATATTTT. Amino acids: CASSLGRGDENTIYF.

The CDR3 region has the DNA TGTGCCAGCAGCCCCCCGGTCTCTGGGGCCAACGTCCTGACTTTC. Its protein product is CASSPPVSGANVLTF. The chain joins TRBV7-2 to TRBJ2-6; D unclear. This CDR3 has 15 residues. Germline V lookup: CDR1 SGHTA, CDR2 FQGNSA. V gave up 5 bases and J gave up 0 bases, with 8 bases separating them. Full variable domain (rest looked up from reference TRBV7-2 and TRBJ2-6): GAGVSQSPSNKVTEKGKDVELRCDPISGHTALYWYRQSLGQGLEFLIYFQGNSAPDKSGLPSDRFSAERTGGSVSTLTIQRTQQEDSAVYLCASSPPVSGANVLTFGAGSRLTVL.

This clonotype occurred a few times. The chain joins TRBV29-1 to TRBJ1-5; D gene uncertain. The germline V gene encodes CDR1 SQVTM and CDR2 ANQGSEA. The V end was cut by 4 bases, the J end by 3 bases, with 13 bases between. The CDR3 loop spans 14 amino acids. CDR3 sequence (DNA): TGCAGCGTTGGGGTGGCGGGAAACAATCAGCCCCAGCATTTT. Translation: CSVGVAGNNQPQHF.

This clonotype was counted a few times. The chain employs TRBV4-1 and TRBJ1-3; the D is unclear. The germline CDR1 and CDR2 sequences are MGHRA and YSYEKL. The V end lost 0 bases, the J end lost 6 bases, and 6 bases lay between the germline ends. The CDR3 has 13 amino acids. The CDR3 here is CASSQDQENTIYF. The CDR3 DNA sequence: TGCGCCAGCAGCCAAGATCAAGAAAACACCATATATTTT.

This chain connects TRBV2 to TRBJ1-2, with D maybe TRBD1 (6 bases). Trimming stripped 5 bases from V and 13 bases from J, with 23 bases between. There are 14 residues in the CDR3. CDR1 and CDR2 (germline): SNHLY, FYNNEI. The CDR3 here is CASSTDRTLMEGTF. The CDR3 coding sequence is TGTGCCAGCAGTACTGACAGGACCCTTATGGAGGGCACCTTC.

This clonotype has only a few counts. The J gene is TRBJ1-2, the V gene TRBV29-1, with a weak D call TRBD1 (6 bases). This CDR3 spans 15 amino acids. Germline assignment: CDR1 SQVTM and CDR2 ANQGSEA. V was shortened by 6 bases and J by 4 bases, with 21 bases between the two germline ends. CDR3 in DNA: TGCAGCGTGGACAGCACCAGAGGCGGGGGCTATGGCTACACCTTC. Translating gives CSVDSTRGGGYGYTF.

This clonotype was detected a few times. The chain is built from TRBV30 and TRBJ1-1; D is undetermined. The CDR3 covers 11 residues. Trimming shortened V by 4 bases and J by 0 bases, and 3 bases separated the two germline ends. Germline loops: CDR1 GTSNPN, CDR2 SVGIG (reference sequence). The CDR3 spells CAWILNTEAFF. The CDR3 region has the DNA TGTGCCTGGATTTTGAACACTGAAGCTTTCTTT.

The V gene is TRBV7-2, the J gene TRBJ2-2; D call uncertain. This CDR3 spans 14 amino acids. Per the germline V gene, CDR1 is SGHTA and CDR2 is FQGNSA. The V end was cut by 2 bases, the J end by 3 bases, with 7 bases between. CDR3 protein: CASSLTPYTGELFF. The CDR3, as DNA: TGTGCCAGCAGCTTAACGCCCTACACCGGGGAGCTGTTTTTT. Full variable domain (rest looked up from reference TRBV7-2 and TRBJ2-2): GAGVSQSPSNKVTEKGKDVELRCDPISGHTALYWYRQSLGQGLEFLIYFQGNSAPDKSGLPSDRFSAERTGGSVSTLTIQRTQQEDSAVYLCASSLTPYTGELFFGEGSRLTVL.

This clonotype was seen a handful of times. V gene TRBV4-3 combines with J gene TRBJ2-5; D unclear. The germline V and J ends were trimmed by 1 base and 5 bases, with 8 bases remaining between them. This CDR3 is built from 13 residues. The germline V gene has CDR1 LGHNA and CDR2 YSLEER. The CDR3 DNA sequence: TGCGCCAGCAGCCAAGGCTTGAGGGAGACCCAGTACTTC. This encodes CASSQGLRETQYF.

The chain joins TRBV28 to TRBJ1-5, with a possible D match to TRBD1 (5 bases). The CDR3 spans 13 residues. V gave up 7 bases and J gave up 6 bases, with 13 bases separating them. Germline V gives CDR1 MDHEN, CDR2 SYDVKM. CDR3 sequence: CASTPGTSQPQHF. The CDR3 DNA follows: TGTGCCAGCACACCCGGGACTTCTCAGCCCCAGCATTTT.

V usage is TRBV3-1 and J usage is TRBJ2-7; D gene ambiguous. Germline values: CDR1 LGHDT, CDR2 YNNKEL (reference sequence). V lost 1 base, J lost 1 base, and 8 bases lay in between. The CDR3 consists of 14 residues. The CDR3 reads CASSQVGMSYEQYF. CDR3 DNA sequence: TGTGCCAGCAGCCAAGTTGGAATGTCCTACGAGCAGTACTTC.

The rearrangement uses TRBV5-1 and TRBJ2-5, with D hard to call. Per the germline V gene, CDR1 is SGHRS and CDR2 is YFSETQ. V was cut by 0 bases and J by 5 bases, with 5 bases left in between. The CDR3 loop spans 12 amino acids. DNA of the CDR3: TGCGCCAGCAGCTTGGAAAAGGAGACCCAGTACTTC. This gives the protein CASSLEKETQYF.

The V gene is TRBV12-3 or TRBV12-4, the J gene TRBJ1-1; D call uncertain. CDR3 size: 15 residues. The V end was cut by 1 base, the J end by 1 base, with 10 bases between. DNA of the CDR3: TGTGCCAGCAGTTTAGGAAACGGTGGGAACACTGAAGCTTTCTTT. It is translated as CASSLGNGGNTEAFF.

CDR3 sequence: CASSALVGLAGGKPYEQYF. In nucleotides, the CDR3 is TGTGCCAGCAGTGCCTTAGTTGGACTAGCGGGGGGTAAACCCTACGAGCAGTACTTC. J is TRBJ2-7 and V is TRBV28; 14 positions match TRBD2. This CDR3 comprises 19 residues. V shed 5 bases, J shed 2 bases, and the junction held 14 bases outside the gene matches. CDR1 MDHEN and CDR2 SYDVKM come from the germline V gene.